These T cell receptor beta chains were read from a single sample in a study of vaccination and CD4 T cells after COVID-19. Their specific antigens are unknown. One entry per CDR3 protein results from TCRdb running MiXCR on the PCR reads. The sample yields around 18,000 distinct CDR3 sequences, roughly 49% seen once. The material sequenced was CD4+ T cells from blood, cultured in vitro, taken about 7 months after SARS-CoV-2 vaccination. Receptors originate from a human donor who had recovered from COVID-19. Each CDR3 is given with its conserved first and last residue. The D gene is left open where the match is weak. The size field is filled for only some rows; it gives once, few, many or a size class.

>13|TRBV4-3|TRBJ1-2|.|few
CASSQDHNYGYTF
TGCGCCAGCAGCCAAGATCACAACTATGGCTACACCTTC
>14|TRBV7-2|TRBJ2-1|.|.
CASSLARLPNEQFF
TGTGCCAGCAGCTTAGCGCGGCTGCCTAATGAGCAGTTCTTC
>13|TRBV7-3|TRBJ2-2|.|.
CASSLQDTGELFF
TGTGCCAGCAGCTTACAAGACACCGGGGAGCTGTTTTTT
>17|TRBV15|TRBJ1-5|TRBD1|few
CATSRDPTGNGNQPQHF
TGTGCCACCAGCAGAGATCCGACAGGGAATGGCAATCAGCCCCAGCATTTT
>15|TRBV15|TRBJ1-1|.|.
CATSPQGYGTTGAFF
TGTGCCACCAGCCCCCAGGGGTACGGGACAACTGGAGCTTTCTTT
>15|TRBV7-9|TRBJ1-2|TRBD1|.
CASSLATGARYGYTF
TGTGCCAGCAGCTTAGCAACAGGGGCTCGCTATGGCTACACCTTC
>15|TRBV27|TRBJ2-1|TRBD2|.
CASSLRRGENNEQFF
TGTGCCAGCAGTTTGAGGCGGGGGGAAAACAATGAGCAGTTCTTC
>15|TRBV19|TRBJ1-2|.|few
CASSADSAYLGGYTF
TGTGCCAGTAGTGCCGACAGCGCCTACTTAGGTGGCTACACCTTC
>16|TRBV6-1|TRBJ2-7|TRBD2|few
CASSTGLAGLGYEQYF
TGTGCCAGCAGTACAGGACTAGCGGGACTCGGGTACGAGCAGTACTTC
>14|TRBV5-1|TRBJ2-3|.|.
CASRFRDNTDTQYF
TGCGCCAGCAGATTCCGGGACAACACAGATACGCAGTATTTT
>16|TRBV20-1|TRBJ2-1|TRBD1|few
CSARAEDRVGKNEQFF
TGCAGTGCTAGAGCAGAGGACAGGGTGGGGAAGAATGAGCAGTTCTTC
>14|TRBV7-2|TRBJ1-5|.|.
CASSLGGGNQPQHF
TGTGCCAGCAGCTTAGGGGGGGGCAATCAGCCCCAGCATTTT
>13|TRBV11-3|TRBJ1-1|.|.
CASSISRGGEAFF
TGTGCCAGCAGTATCTCCAGGGGCGGTGAAGCTTTCTTT
>16|TRBV11-2|TRBJ2-1|TRBD2|.
CASSLGGLADYNEQFF
TGTGCCAGCAGCTTAGGAGGCCTAGCGGACTACAATGAGCAGTTCTTC
>13|TRBV10-3|TRBJ2-3|.|medium-sized
CAHRADSTDTQYF
TGTGCCCATCGGGCCGATAGCACAGATACGCAGTATTTT
>14|TRBV20-1|TRBJ1-5|.|.
CSATPNGQNQPQHF
TGCAGTGCTACCCCGAATGGACAGAATCAGCCCCAGCATTTT
>16|TRBV7-2|TRBJ2-5|.|.
CASSLKIGLLQETQYF
TGTGCCAGCAGCTTAAAAATAGGGCTACTACAAGAGACCCAGTACTTC
>16|TRBV21-1|TRBJ2-7|.|.
CASSKTTRSTFYEQYF
TGTGCCAGCAGCAAGACGACTCGTTCGACCTTCTACGAGCAGTACTTC
>14|TRBV25-1|TRBJ2-5|.|.
CASSDYGYGETQYF
TGTGCCAGCAGTGATTATGGGTATGGAGAGACCCAGTACTTC
>15|TRBV6-1|TRBJ2-5|TRBD2|.
CASLTGTSDYSAQYF
TGTGCCAGCCTTACCGGGACTAGCGATTATTCCGCCCAGTACTTC
>15|TRBV6-4|TRBJ2-2|TRBD2|.
CASSDGLAGSGELFF
TGTGCCAGCAGTGACGGACTAGCGGGATCCGGGGAGCTGTTTTTT
>15|TRBV20-1|TRBJ2-7|.|.
CSARDHDRYSYEQYF
TGCAGTGCTAGAGATCACGACCGCTACTCCTACGAGCAGTACTTC
>15|TRBV6-5|TRBJ1-1|.|.
CASSYTGIWSTEAFF
TGTGCCAGCAGTTACACGGGAATTTGGAGCACTGAAGCTTTCTTT
>14|TRBV7-2|TRBJ2-7|TRBD2|.
CASSFSGGAYEQYF
TGTGCCAGCAGCTTCTCCGGGGGGGCCTACGAGCAGTACTTC
>15|TRBV7-9|TRBJ1-3|.|few
CASSPRGISGNTIYF
TGTGCCAGCAGCCCAAGGGGGATCTCTGGAAACACCATATATTTT
>14|TRBV6-6|TRBJ2-1|.|.
CASSYPASYNEQFF
TGTGCCAGCAGTTACCCGGCGAGCTACAATGAGCAGTTCTTC
>15|TRBV20-1|TRBJ2-7|TRBD2|few
CSARDPERGSYEQYF
TGCAGTGCTAGAGATCCAGAGCGGGGATCCTACGAGCAGTACTTC
>13|TRBV27|TRBJ1-5|.|.
CASSLDRYQPQHF
TGTGCCAGCAGTTTAGACAGATATCAGCCCCAGCATTTT
>16|TRBV18|TRBJ1-6|.|few
CASSPALQRAGSPLHF
TGTGCCAGCTCACCAGCTCTACAAAGGGCTGGCTCACCCCTCCACTTT
>18|TRBV5-1|TRBJ2-7|TRBD2|once
CASSPPSGGVRTTYEQYF
TGCGCCAGCAGCCCGCCTAGCGGGGGGGTCCGTACCACCTACGAGCAGTACTTC
>15|TRBV7-2|TRBJ1-1|.|.
CASSLDRDSNTEAFF
TGTGCCAGCAGCTTAGACAGGGATTCGAACACTGAAGCTTTCTTT
>16|TRBV10-3|TRBJ1-6|.|few
CAISDPISSYNSPLHF
TGTGCCATCAGTGACCCGATTAGCTCCTATAATTCACCCCTCCACTTT
>21|TRBV7-2|TRBJ2-1|.|few
CASSRPLRGRIPVSSYNEQFF
TGTGCCAGCAGCCGTCCTCTCCGCGGACGAATACCCGTAAGCTCCTACAATGAGCAGTTCTTC
>17|TRBV11-1|TRBJ2-1|.|.
CASSFRLVARSYNEQFF
TGTGCCAGCAGCTTCAGGCTAGTAGCCCGCTCCTACAATGAGCAGTTCTTC
>15|TRBV7-2|TRBJ2-7|.|few
CASSLGLAATYEQYF
TGTGCCAGCAGCTTAGGCTTGGCGGCAACCTACGAGCAGTACTTC
>12|TRBV29-1|TRBJ2-2|.|.
CSAARATGELFF
TGCAGCGCCGCCCGGGCCACCGGGGAGCTGTTTTTT
>14|TRBV6-1|TRBJ2-1|TRBD1|few
CASSAGQAVNEQFF
TGTGCCAGCAGTGCTGGACAGGCCGTCAATGAGCAGTTCTTC
>14|TRBV28|TRBJ1-2|.|once
CASTSPGGVGGYTF
TGTGCCAGCACCTCACCGGGGGGCGTGGGTGGCTACACCTTC
>18|TRBV7-3|TRBJ2-1|TRBD2|.
CASSLRSLLASGQSEQFF
TGTGCCAGCAGCTTAAGGAGCTTGTTGGCTAGCGGGCAATCTGAGCAGTTCTTC
>15|TRBV10-3|TRBJ1-2|.|.
CAISESAGLGYGYTF
TGTGCCATCAGTGAGTCGGCGGGTCTCGGCTATGGCTACACCTTC